This entry lists 19 T cell receptor beta chains sequenced from one sample in a study of shared clonotypes between healthy human individuals. CD45RO-negative, CCR7-positively selected cells formed the naive CD8 fraction, excluding terminally differentiated effector memory CD45RA+ cells. The table came from immunoSEQ multiplex PCR; TCRdb's copy has only in-frame clones and leaves some out. The data contain about 600,000 clones, nearly 98% of them singletons. Material for sequencing was naive CD8+ T cells sorted from blood. These receptors were obtained from a man younger than 40 in good health.

The chain links TRBV7-9 to TRBJ2-2; 7 bases line up with TRBD1. The V and J ends lost 5 bases and 6 bases, in that order; junction bases with no gene match: 9. This CDR3 spans 15 amino acids. Germline-derived CDR1 and CDR2 are SEHNR and FQNEAQ (reference sequence). CDR3 sequence reads: CASSHDRDKPGELFF. The CDR3 DNA sequence: TGTGCCAGCAGCCACGACAGGGATAAGCCCGGGGAGCTGTTTTTT.

The chain carries TRBV4-2 and TRBJ2-5; no definite D call. Germline loops: CDR1 LGHNA, CDR2 YNFKEQ. The CDR3 length is 14 residues. Deletions cut 1 base from V and 2 bases from J, with 8 bases between. The CDR3 sequence is CASSQVTAQETQYF. In DNA, the CDR3 is TGTGCCAGCAGCCAAGTGACGGCTCAAGAGACCCAGTACTTC.

The chain combines TRBV10-3 with TRBJ1-2; D is uncertain. The length of the CDR3 is 17 residues. V lost 0 bases and J 3 bases, leaving 17 bases between the germline ends. Per germline, CDR1 ENHRY and CDR2 SYGVKD. The CDR3 here is CAISESKGQGPYYGYTF. The CDR3, as DNA: TGTGCCATCAGTGAGTCAAAGGGCCAAGGGCCATACTATGGCTACACCTTC.

The CDR3 region is CSVDPLAGIHTDTQYF. CDR3 DNA sequence: TGCAGCGTTGACCCCCTAGCGGGCATCCACACAGATACGCAGTATTTT. This chain uses TRBV29-1 with TRBJ2-3; 8 bases are a match to TRBD2. CDR1 and CDR2 (germline): SQVTM, ANQGSEA. The CDR3 extends over 16 amino acids. The J segment lost 2 bases and the V segment lost 3 bases, leaving 10 bases of the junction unmatched.

The chain employs TRBV4-1 and TRBJ2-4, with a possible D match to TRBD2 (5 bases). The germline CDR1 and CDR2 sequences are MGHRA and YSYEKL. The germline V and J ends were trimmed by 1 base and 8 bases, with 15 bases remaining between them. The CDR3 extends over 15 amino acids. CDR3 protein: CASSQVHLLRDIQYF. The CDR3, as DNA: TGCGCCAGCAGCCAAGTGCACCTGTTGAGGGACATTCAGTACTTC.

A remark on this clone: The same CDR3 arises from other DNA sequences in this sample as well. The chain employs TRBV9 and TRBJ1-1; D perhaps matches TRBD1 (5 bases). Trimming shortened V by 4 bases and J by 0 bases, and 10 bases separated the two germline ends. The CDR3 contains 14 residues. Germline V CDR1 and CDR2: SGDLS, YYNGEE. As DNA, the CDR3 is TGTGCCAGCAGCTCGGGACTCCTGAACACTGAAGCTTTCTTT. It yields the protein CASSSGLLNTEAFF. Looking up the rest from reference TRBV9 and TRBJ1-1 gives the full variable domain: DSGVTQTPKHLITATGQRVTLRCSPRSGDLSVYWYQQSLDQGLQFLIQYYNGEERAKGNILERFSAQQFPDLHSELNLSSLELGDSALYFCASSSGLLNTEAFFGQGTRLTVV.

The CDR3 loop is CASSHPPNTRLDTQYF. For the CDR3, the DNA is TGTGCCAGCAGCCACCCCCCAAATACACGTTTAGATACGCAGTATTTT. V is TRBV7-9 and J is TRBJ2-3; no definite D call. V gave up 5 bases and J gave up 5 bases, with 20 bases separating them. Germline values: CDR1 SEHNR, CDR2 FQNEAQ (reference sequence). This CDR3 comprises 16 residues. Full variable domain (rest looked up from reference TRBV7-9 and TRBJ2-3): DTGVSQNPRHKITKRGQNVTFRCDPISEHNRLYWYRQTLGQGPEFLTYFQNEAQLEKSRLLSDRFSAERPKGSFSTLEIQRTEQGDSAMYLCASSHPPNTRLDTQYFGPGTRLTVL.

The rearrangement uses TRBV19 and TRBJ2-7, with a possible D match to TRBD1 (6 bases). The CDR3 loop spans 14 amino acids. The germline V gene has CDR1 LNHDA and CDR2 SQIVND (reference sequence). V was cut by 1 base and J by 3 bases, with 10 bases left in between. The CDR3 DNA is TGTGCCAGTAGTATAGTGCCAGGGGACTACGAGCAGTACTTC. Protein product: CASSIVPGDYEQYF.

V is TRBV29-1 and J is TRBJ1-2; 8 positions match TRBD1. Germline V gene data show CDR1 as SQVTM and CDR2 as ANQGSEA. The V and J ends lost 4 bases and 5 bases, in that order; junction bases with no gene match: 0. The CDR3 extends over 11 amino acids. The CDR3 nucleotides read TGCAGCGTTGGGACAGGGTATGGCTACACCTTC. This sequence encodes CSVGTGYGYTF.

The chain joins TRBV7-9 to TRBJ2-3; D might be TRBD1 or TRBD2, each matching 5 bases. In germline, CDR1 is SEHNR, CDR2 FQNEAQ (reference sequence). The CDR3 has 14 amino acids. The V and J ends lost 6 bases and 7 bases respectively, with 17 bases between them. The CDR3 region is CASRKEGKQHTQYF. The CDR3 coding sequence is TGTGCCAGCAGGAAAGAGGGGAAACAACATACGCAGTATTTT.

This chain uses TRBV28 with TRBJ2-5; perhaps TRBD2 as D (6 bases). The V end lost 5 bases, the J end lost 4 bases, and 14 bases lay between the germline ends. The CDR3 is 14 residues long. CDR1 and CDR2 (germline): MDHEN, SYDVKM. The CDR3 DNA reads TGTGCCAGCAGTCCCTTAGCGGCAGGAGAGACCCAGTACTTC. Its protein product is CASSPLAAGETQYF.

The J gene is TRBJ1-4, the V gene TRBV29-1; D is possibly TRBD1 (5 bases). The CDR3 runs 14 residues. With 6 bases removed from V and 7 bases from J, the gap between germline ends came to 18 bases. The germline CDR1 and CDR2 sequences are SQVTM and ANQGSEA. CDR3 nucleotide sequence: TGCAGCGTCGGGGGAGGGGCGGCCCCTGAAAAACTGTTTTTT. Its protein is CSVGGGAAPEKLFF.

The chain is built from TRBV5-4 and TRBJ2-1; D is unclear. The V gene's germline CDR1 is SGHNT and CDR2 YYREEE (reference sequence). Trimming stripped 3 bases from V and 4 bases from J, with 11 bases between. The CDR3 spans 14 residues. Written as DNA, the CDR3 is TGTGCCAGCAGCTCTACGGGTGGGTACAATGAGCAGTTCTTC. Translated: CASSSTGGYNEQFF. Full variable domain (outside the CDR3, taken from reference TRBV5-4 and TRBJ2-1): ETGVTQSPTHLIKTRGQQVTLRCSSQSGHNTVSWYQQALGQGPQFIFQYYREEENGRGNFPPRFSGLQFPNYSSELNVNALELDDSALYLCASSSTGGYNEQFFGPGTRLTVL.

The chain joins TRBV5-4 to TRBJ1-2, with D possibly being TRBD1 (6 bases). CDR3 length: 17 amino acids. Germline CDR1 SGHNT, CDR2 YYREEE (reference sequence). Trimming left V 4 bases short and J 4 bases short, with 23 bases between. The CDR3 DNA reads as TGTGCCAGCAGCCCAATGTCGGGGGCGCCAAGTTTCTATGGCTACACCTTC. It specifies CASSPMSGAPSFYGYTF.

The rearrangement joins TRBV28 to TRBJ2-7; 11 nucleotides agree with TRBD1. The CDR3 spans 13 residues. V dropped 10 bases and J dropped 2; count of bases not matched to a gene: 4. The germline gives CDR1 MDHEN, CDR2 SYDVKM. CDR3 in amino acids: CATRDRGAYEQYF. The CDR3 DNA sequence: TGTGCCACCCGGGACAGGGGGGCCTACGAGCAGTACTTC.

V usage is TRBV5-6 and J usage is TRBJ2-2, with 7 bases aligning to TRBD2. The V gene end was trimmed by 2 bases and the J gene end by 7 bases; junction bases not matched to a gene: 8. From germline, CDR1 is SGHDT and CDR2 YYEEEE. This CDR3 is built from 15 residues. CDR3 nucleotides: TGTGCCAGCAGCTTAGCGCGGGAGAGGTACGGGGAGCTGTTTTTT. As protein: CASSLARERYGELFF. The variable domain in full, with the rest retrieved from reference TRBV5-6 and TRBJ2-2, is DAGVTQSPTHLIKTRGQQVTLRCSPKSGHDTVSWYQQALGQGPQFIFQYYEEEERQRGNFPDRFSGHQFPNYSSELNVNALLLGDSALYLCASSLARERYGELFFGEGSRLTVL.

The genes are TRBV5-1 and TRBJ2-5, with D perhaps given as TRBD1 or TRBD2 (5 bases each). Deletions cut 0 bases from V and 4 bases from J, with 10 bases between. The CDR3 is 14 amino acids. Germline V lookup: CDR1 SGHRS, CDR2 YFSETQ. CDR3 loop: CASSLGSGPETQYF. CDR3 in DNA: TGCGCCAGCAGCTTGGGCTCGGGGCCAGAGACCCAGTACTTC.

The chain links TRBV4-1 to TRBJ1-5, with unresolved D. Germline CDR1 MGHRA, CDR2 YSYEKL. The CDR3 length is 15 residues. Trimming removed 1 base from V and 4 bases from J, with 11 bases in between. The CDR3 sequence: CASSQGEGGNQPQHF. The CDR3 DNA sequence: TGCGCCAGCAGCCAAGGTGAGGGCGGGAATCAGCCCCAGCATTTT.

The chain links TRBV5-6 to TRBJ2-1, with 8 nucleotides matching TRBD1. Germline trimming cut 2 bases from V and 8 bases from J; bases unmatched to any gene: 12. CDR3 length: 16 amino acids. CDR1 is SGHDT, CDR2 YYEEEE, per germline. The CDR3 nucleotides are TGTGCCAGCAGCTTACTTGGGGGACAGGAATCTGATGAGCAGTTCTTC. Translated: CASSLLGGQESDEQFF. The whole variable domain, remainder taken from reference TRBV5-6 and TRBJ2-1, is DAGVTQSPTHLIKTRGQQVTLRCSPKSGHDTVSWYQQALGQGPQFIFQYYEEEERQRGNFPDRFSGHQFPNYSSELNVNALLLGDSALYLCASSLLGGQESDEQFFGPGTRLTVL.